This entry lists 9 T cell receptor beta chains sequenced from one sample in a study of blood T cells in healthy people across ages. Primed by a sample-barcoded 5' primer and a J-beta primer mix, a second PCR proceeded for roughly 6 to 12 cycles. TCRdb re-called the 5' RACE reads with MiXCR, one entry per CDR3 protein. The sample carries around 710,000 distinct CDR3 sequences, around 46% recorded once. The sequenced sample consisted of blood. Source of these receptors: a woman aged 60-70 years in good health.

In nucleotides, the CDR3 is TGTGCCAGCAGCTTAGGCGGACAGGGGTTGGGTGAGCAGTTCTTC. It codes for CASSLGGQGLGEQFF. J is TRBJ2-1 and V is TRBV7-2; 9 bases line up with TRBD1. The CDR3 contains 15 residues. Germline CDR1 and CDR2: SGHTA and FQGNSA. V trimming: 1 base; J trimming: 9 bases; junction bases outside the gene matches: 7.

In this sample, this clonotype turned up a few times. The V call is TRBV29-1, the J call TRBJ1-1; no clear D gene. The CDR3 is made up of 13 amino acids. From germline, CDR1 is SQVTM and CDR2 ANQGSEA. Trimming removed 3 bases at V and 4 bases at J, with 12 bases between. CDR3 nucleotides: TGCAGCGTTGATGAGGGATCGGTCACTGAAGCTTTCTTT. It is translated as CSVDEGSVTEAFF. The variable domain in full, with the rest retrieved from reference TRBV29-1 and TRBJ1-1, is SAVISQKPSRDICQRGTSLTIQCQVDSQVTMMFWYRQQPGQSLTLIATANQGSEATYESGFVIDKFPISRPNLTFSTLTVSNMSPEDSSIYLCSVDEGSVTEAFFGQGTRLTVV.

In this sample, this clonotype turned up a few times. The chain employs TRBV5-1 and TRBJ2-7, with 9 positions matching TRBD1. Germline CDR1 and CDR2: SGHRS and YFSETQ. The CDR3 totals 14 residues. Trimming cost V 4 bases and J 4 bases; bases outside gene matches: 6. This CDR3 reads CASSVDRGLYEQYF. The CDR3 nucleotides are TGCGCCAGCAGCGTGGACAGGGGTCTGTACGAGCAGTACTTC.

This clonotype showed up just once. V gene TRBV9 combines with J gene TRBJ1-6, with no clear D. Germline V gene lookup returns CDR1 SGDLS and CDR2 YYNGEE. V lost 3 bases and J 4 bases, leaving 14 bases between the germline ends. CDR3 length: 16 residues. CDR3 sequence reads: CASSAGGLAYNSPLHF. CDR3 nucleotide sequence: TGTGCCAGCAGCGCGGGTGGCCTGGCATATAATTCACCCCTCCACTTT.

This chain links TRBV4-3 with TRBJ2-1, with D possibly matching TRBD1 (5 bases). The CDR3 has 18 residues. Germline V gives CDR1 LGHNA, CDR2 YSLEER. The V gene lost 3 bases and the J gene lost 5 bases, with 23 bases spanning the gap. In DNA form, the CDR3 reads TGCGCCAGCAGCCACCTAGGTACGAGGACACTTGCCCACAATGAGCAGTTCTTC. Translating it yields CASSHLGTRTLAHNEQFF.

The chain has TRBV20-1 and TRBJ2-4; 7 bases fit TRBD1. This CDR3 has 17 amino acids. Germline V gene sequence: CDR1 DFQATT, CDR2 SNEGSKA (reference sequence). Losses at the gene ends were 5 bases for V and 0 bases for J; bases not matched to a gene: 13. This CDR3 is CSAARQGFLIAKNIQYF. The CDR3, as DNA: TGCAGTGCTGCTAGACAGGGATTCCTAATAGCCAAAAACATTCAGTACTTC.

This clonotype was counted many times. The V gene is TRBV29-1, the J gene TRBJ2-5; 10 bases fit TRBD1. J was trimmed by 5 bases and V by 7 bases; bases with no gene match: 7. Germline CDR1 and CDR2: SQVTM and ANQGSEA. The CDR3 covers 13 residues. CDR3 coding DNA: TGCAGCGCTACGACAGGGGGCGGGGAGACCCAGTACTTC. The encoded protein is CSATTGGGETQYF.

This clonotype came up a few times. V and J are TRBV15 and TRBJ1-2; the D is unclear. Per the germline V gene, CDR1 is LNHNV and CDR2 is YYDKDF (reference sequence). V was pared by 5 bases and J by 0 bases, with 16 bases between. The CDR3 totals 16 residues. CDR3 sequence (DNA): TGTGCCACCAGCTCCCGCGAGGACCCCTCTAACTATGGCTACACCTTC. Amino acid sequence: CATSSREDPSNYGYTF.

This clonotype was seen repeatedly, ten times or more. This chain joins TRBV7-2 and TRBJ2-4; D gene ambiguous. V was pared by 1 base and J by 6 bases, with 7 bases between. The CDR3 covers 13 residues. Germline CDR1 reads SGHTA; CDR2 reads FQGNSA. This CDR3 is CASSLGLRNIQYF. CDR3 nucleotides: TGTGCCAGCAGCTTAGGGTTGAGAAACATTCAGTACTTC.